The 8 T cell receptor beta chains listed next were all sequenced from one sample in a study of beta chain features in type 1 diabetes. Study conclusions and caveats: Moderately but significantly shorter TCRB CDR3s were found in Type 1 diabetes patients in all four CD4+ subsets.

These receptors' antigens are unknown. The study reverse transcribed the entire isolated RNA, so it sequenced expressed TCRB transcripts. Assay used: immunoSEQ multiplex PCR; TCRdb lists only in-frame clones, some missing. Here the sample spans about 170,000 clones, roughly 8% being singletons. Sequenced: central memory CD4+ T cells from blood. These receptors came from a woman in her forties with type 1 diabetes.

V gene TRBV5-6 combines with J gene TRBJ2-6; 7 nucleotides agree with TRBD1. This CDR3 is built from 17 residues. Germline V gene lookup returns CDR1 SGHDT and CDR2 YYEEEE. J lost 1 base, V lost 1 base, and 5 bases had no gene match. The CDR3 DNA follows: TGTGCCAGCAGCTTGAGACCACAGGGGTCTGGGGCCAACGTCCTGACTTTC. Its translation: CASSLRPQGSGANVLTF.

This clone has just a few counts. The rearrangement joins TRBV4-1 to TRBJ2-1; unclear D gene. Trimming cost V 0 bases and J 8 bases, with 8 bases left between them. Germline V gene data show CDR1 as MGHRA and CDR2 as YSYEKL. The CDR3 extends over 13 amino acids. CDR3 in amino acids: CASSQDRLDEQFF. In DNA form, the CDR3 reads TGCGCCAGCAGCCAAGATAGATTGGATGAGCAGTTCTTC.

The V gene is TRBV5-8, the J gene TRBJ1-5; the D gene is possibly TRBD1 (6 bases). From germline, CDR1 is SGHTS and CDR2 YDEGEE. V was pared by 5 bases and J by 1 base, with 13 bases between. The CDR3 totals 15 residues. The CDR3 reads CASSSRTVSNQPQHF. The CDR3 DNA is TGTGCCAGCAGTTCCCGGACAGTAAGCAATCAGCCCCAGCATTTT. The full variable domain, with the rest looked up from reference TRBV5-8 and TRBJ1-5, is EAGVTQSPTHLIKTRGQQATLRCSPISGHTSVYWYQQALGLGLQFLLWYDEGEERNRGNFPPRFSGRQFPNYSSELNVNALELEDSALYLCASSSRTVSNQPQHFGDGTRLSIL.

This clone was seen a few times. The V call is TRBV18, the J call TRBJ1-1; D ambiguous. The CDR3 has 14 amino acids. Trimming took 0 bases from V and 4 from J, leaving 9 bases between them. Per germline, CDR1 KGHSH and CDR2 LQKENI. The CDR3 sequence is CASSPPYTSTEAFF. CDR3 sequence (DNA): TGTGCCAGCTCACCACCCTATACTTCCACTGAAGCTTTCTTT. The full variable domain, completed using reference TRBV18 and TRBJ1-1, is NAGVMQNPRHLVRRRGQEARLRCSPMKGHSHVYWYRQLPEEGLKFMVYLQKENIIDESGMPKERFSAEFPKEGPSILRIQQVVRGDSAAYFCASSPPYTSTEAFFGQGTRLTVV.

This clone was seen only a few times. The V and J genes are TRBV5-4 and TRBJ2-2, with 14 bases identical to TRBD2. Unmatched junction bases numbered 10, after V lost 3 bases and J lost 6 bases. This CDR3 is 18 amino acids long. Germline V CDR1 and CDR2: SGHNT, YYREEE (reference sequence). CDR3 sequence: CASSSGLAGAVESGELFF. The CDR3 DNA sequence: TGTGCCAGCAGCTCGGGACTAGCGGGAGCAGTAGAGTCCGGGGAGCTGTTTTTT.

This clone was observed a handful of times. The chain links TRBV19 to TRBJ1-5; a possible D gene is TRBD1 (5 bases). Trimming shortened V by 7 bases and J by 6 bases, and 13 bases separated the two germline ends. The germline V gene has CDR1 LNHDA and CDR2 SQIVND (reference sequence). The CDR3 has 13 amino acids. CDR3 nucleotide sequence: TGTGCCAGTACCCAGACAGTAGGTCAGCCCCAGCATTTT. It is translated as CASTQTVGQPQHF.

This clone was recorded a few times. The chain joins TRBV7-9 to TRBJ1-5, with 9 bases that match TRBD1. This CDR3 is built from 16 residues. With V trimmed by 4 bases and J by 4 bases, 8 bases remained unmatched. Germline lookup yields CDR1 SEHNR and CDR2 FQNEAQ (reference sequence). The CDR3 sequence is CASSSSGTGRNQPQHF. In DNA form, the CDR3 reads TGTGCCAGCAGCTCGTCCGGGACAGGGAGAAATCAGCCCCAGCATTTT.

The V call is TRBV28, the J call TRBJ2-6; a weak D match, TRBD1 (6 bases). Germline V gene lookup returns CDR1 MDHEN and CDR2 SYDVKM. There are 17 residues in the CDR3. Trimming shortened V by 3 bases and J by 0 bases, and 12 bases separated the two germline ends. The CDR3 reads CASSLPGQPSGANVLTF. Here the CDR3 DNA reads TGTGCCAGCAGTTTGCCTGGACAGCCCTCTGGGGCCAACGTCCTGACTTTC.